The rows below give T cell receptor beta chains drawn from one sample of a study of blood T cells in healthy people across ages. MiXCR, run by TCRdb on the 5' RACE reads, gives a single entry per CDR3 protein. The sample comprises some 700,000 distinct CDR3 sequences, 22% of which are singletons, and approximately 20% rests with the top ten. What was sequenced was blood. The receptors shown here come from a man between 70 and 80 years old in good health. The CDR3 runs from the conserved cysteine through the conserved F or W. Each record gives: clone size, J gene, D gene, V gene, CDR3 protein, CDR3 DNA. A D gene is named only where the DNA matches it firmly. Clone size appears in some rows only: once, few, many, or a class for an expanded clone.

clone size: few; J gene: TRBJ1-4; D gene: NA; V gene: TRBV7-2; CDR3 protein: CASSLARNRAEKLFF; CDR3 DNA: TGTGCCAGCAGCTTAGCGAGGAACAGGGCCGAAAAACTGTTTTTT
clone size: many; J gene: TRBJ2-2; D gene: TRBD2; V gene: TRBV7-3; CDR3 protein: CASSPAAGTNTGELFF; CDR3 DNA: TGTGCCAGCAGCCCAGCAGCGGGAACGAACACCGGGGAGCTGTTTTTT
clone size: NA; J gene: TRBJ1-6; D gene: NA; V gene: TRBV29-1; CDR3 protein: CSVGDGQNSPLHF; CDR3 DNA: TGCAGCGTTGGGGATGGCCAGAATTCACCCCTCCACTTT
clone size: few; J gene: TRBJ1-5; D gene: TRBD1; V gene: TRBV4-1; CDR3 protein: CASSRGTGDTQPQHF; CDR3 DNA: TGCGCCAGCAGCCGTGGGACAGGGGATACTCAGCCCCAGCATTTT
clone size: NA; J gene: TRBJ2-3; D gene: NA; V gene: TRBV3-1; CDR3 protein: CASSQVIGDRGSDTQYF; CDR3 DNA: TGTGCCAGCAGCCAAGTTATAGGGGATCGGGGCTCAGATACGCAGTATTTT
clone size: NA; J gene: TRBJ2-1; D gene: NA; V gene: TRBV4-3; CDR3 protein: CASSRLLRTGHEQFF; CDR3 DNA: TGCGCCAGCAGCCGCCTTCTGAGGACTGGGCATGAGCAGTTCTTC
clone size: NA; J gene: TRBJ2-1; D gene: TRBD1; V gene: TRBV5-1; CDR3 protein: CASSSDRDSYNEQFF; CDR3 DNA: TGCGCCAGCAGCTCGGACAGGGACTCCTACAATGAGCAGTTCTTC
clone size: few; J gene: TRBJ2-5; D gene: NA; V gene: TRBV20-1; CDR3 protein: CSASIGWQETQYF; CDR3 DNA: TGCAGTGCTAGTATTGGTTGGCAAGAGACCCAGTACTTC
clone size: NA; J gene: TRBJ2-5; D gene: NA; V gene: TRBV7-2; CDR3 protein: CASSQGLLQETQYF; CDR3 DNA: TGTGCCAGCAGCCAGGGACTCTTACAAGAGACCCAGTACTTC
clone size: NA; J gene: TRBJ2-7; D gene: TRBD1; V gene: TRBV5-1; CDR3 protein: CASSLTDRGYEQYF; CDR3 DNA: TGCGCCAGCAGCTTGACCGACAGGGGGTACGAGCAGTACTTC
clone size: many; J gene: TRBJ1-4; D gene: TRBD1; V gene: TRBV29-1; CDR3 protein: CSVVSGQGASNEKLFF; CDR3 DNA: TGCAGCGTTGTATCGGGACAGGGGGCGTCTAATGAAAAACTGTTTTTT
clone size: NA; J gene: TRBJ2-1; D gene: NA; V gene: TRBV20-1; CDR3 protein: CRGDGGRYNEQFF; CDR3 DNA: TGCAGGGGGGACGGGGGCAGGTACAATGAGCAGTTCTTC
clone size: NA; J gene: TRBJ2-1; D gene: NA; V gene: TRBV3-1; CDR3 protein: CASSQWSDNEQFF; CDR3 DNA: TGTGCCAGCAGCCAATGGAGCGACAATGAGCAGTTCTTC
clone size: NA; J gene: TRBJ1-2; D gene: TRBD1; V gene: TRBV7-9; CDR3 protein: CASSLSGTGVSYGYTF; CDR3 DNA: TGTGCCAGCAGCTTATCCGGGACAGGGGTGTCCTATGGCTACACCTTC
clone size: NA; J gene: TRBJ2-1; D gene: NA; V gene: TRBV20-1; CDR3 protein: CSAPRPSPTLDYNEQFF; CDR3 DNA: TGCAGTGCCCCACGGCCTAGCCCTACCTTGGACTACAATGAGCAGTTCTTC
clone size: NA; J gene: TRBJ2-3; D gene: NA; V gene: TRBV20-1; CDR3 protein: CSARREMAFTDTQYF; CDR3 DNA: TGCAGTGCTAGAAGGGAAATGGCCTTCACAGATACGCAGTATTTT
clone size: NA; J gene: TRBJ2-1; D gene: NA; V gene: TRBV12-3/TRBV12-4; CDR3 protein: CASGPGESYNEQFF; CDR3 DNA: TGTGCCAGCGGACCAGGGGAATCCTACAATGAGCAGTTCTTC
clone size: few; J gene: TRBJ2-1; D gene: TRBD1; V gene: TRBV7-2; CDR3 protein: CASSTAGQGYNEQFF; CDR3 DNA: TGTGCCAGCAGCACCGCGGGACAGGGTTACAATGAGCAGTTCTTC
clone size: NA; J gene: TRBJ2-1; D gene: TRBD2; V gene: TRBV6-6; CDR3 protein: CASNPAGGVSYNEQFF; CDR3 DNA: TGTGCCAGCAACCCAGCGGGAGGGGTCTCCTACAATGAGCAGTTCTTC
clone size: NA; J gene: TRBJ1-5; D gene: NA; V gene: TRBV7-9; CDR3 protein: CACSPLGQPQHF; CDR3 DNA: TGTGCCTGCAGCCCCTTGGGTCAGCCCCAGCATTTT
clone size: few; J gene: TRBJ1-4; D gene: NA; V gene: TRBV3-1; CDR3 protein: CASSQLSRGGLNEKLFF; CDR3 DNA: TGTGCCAGCAGCCAACTATCACGTGGGGGATTGAATGAAAAACTGTTTTTT
clone size: NA; J gene: TRBJ1-2; D gene: TRBD1; V gene: TRBV19; CDR3 protein: CASSSRDRDGYTF; CDR3 DNA: TGTGCCAGTAGTTCCCGGGACAGGGATGGCTACACCTTC
clone size: NA; J gene: TRBJ2-1; D gene: TRBD2; V gene: TRBV7-6; CDR3 protein: CASSGGLAGGEQFF; CDR3 DNA: TGTGCCAGCAGCGGGGGACTAGCGGGAGGTGAGCAGTTCTTC
clone size: few; J gene: TRBJ2-7; D gene: NA; V gene: TRBV2; CDR3 protein: CASSTTISSSEEQYF; CDR3 DNA: TGTGCCAGCAGTACCACGATTAGCTCGAGTGAAGAGCAGTACTTC
clone size: NA; J gene: TRBJ2-7; D gene: NA; V gene: TRBV5-1; CDR3 protein: CASSLLSRDLEQYF; CDR3 DNA: TGCGCCAGCAGCTTGCTCTCCCGGGATTTAGAGCAGTACTTC
clone size: few; J gene: TRBJ1-1; D gene: NA; V gene: TRBV11-2; CDR3 protein: CATLSLTEAFF; CDR3 DNA: TGTGCCACCCTAAGCTTGACTGAAGCTTTCTTT
clone size: few; J gene: TRBJ2-1; D gene: NA; V gene: TRBV7-2; CDR3 protein: CASSWKADTYNEQFF; CDR3 DNA: TGTGCCAGCAGCTGGAAAGCAGACACGTACAATGAGCAGTTCTTC
clone size: NA; J gene: TRBJ2-5; D gene: TRBD1; V gene: TRBV5-1; CDR3 protein: CASSSPGQSVTQYF; CDR3 DNA: TGCGCCAGCAGTTCCCCGGGACAGAGTGTGACCCAGTACTTC
clone size: few; J gene: TRBJ1-2; D gene: NA; V gene: TRBV30; CDR3 protein: CAWSRREGFSGYTF; CDR3 DNA: TGTGCCTGGAGCCGCAGGGAAGGATTCTCTGGCTACACCTTC
clone size: few; J gene: TRBJ2-1; D gene: TRBD2; V gene: TRBV7-8; CDR3 protein: CASSSSRTSGYNEQFF; CDR3 DNA: TGTGCCAGCAGCTCCTCCAGGACTAGCGGATACAATGAGCAGTTCTTC
clone size: few; J gene: TRBJ1-2; D gene: NA; V gene: TRBV7-9; CDR3 protein: CASSLGNQDGYTF; CDR3 DNA: TGTGCCAGCAGCTTAGGGAATCAGGATGGCTACACCTTC
clone size: many; J gene: TRBJ2-1; D gene: TRBD1; V gene: TRBV29-1; CDR3 protein: CSVEVGQPHEQFF; CDR3 DNA: TGCAGCGTTGAAGTGGGACAGCCACATGAGCAGTTCTTC
clone size: many; J gene: TRBJ2-1; D gene: NA; V gene: TRBV20-1; CDR3 protein: CSARNPYNEQFF; CDR3 DNA: TGCAGTGCACGGAACCCCTACAATGAGCAGTTCTTC
clone size: NA; J gene: TRBJ2-3; D gene: TRBD2; V gene: TRBV12-3/TRBV12-4; CDR3 protein: CASSFSTSGGGDTQYF; CDR3 DNA: TGTGCCAGCAGTTTTAGTACTAGCGGGGGAGGAGATACGCAGTATTTT
clone size: NA; J gene: TRBJ2-4; D gene: TRBD2; V gene: TRBV20-1; CDR3 protein: CSARTGGVLAKNIQYF; CDR3 DNA: TGCAGTGCTAGAACGGGGGGGGTTTTGGCCAAAAACATTCAGTACTTC
clone size: few; J gene: TRBJ2-3; D gene: NA; V gene: TRBV20-1; CDR3 protein: CSAWDRDKSTDTQYF; CDR3 DNA: TGCAGTGCTTGGGACCGGGACAAAAGCACAGATACGCAGTATTTT
clone size: NA; J gene: TRBJ2-1; D gene: TRBD2; V gene: TRBV29-1; CDR3 protein: CSVEVSGIGEQFF; CDR3 DNA: TGCAGCGTTGAGGTTAGCGGGATAGGGGAGCAGTTCTTC
clone size: few; J gene: TRBJ2-3; D gene: NA; V gene: TRBV20-1; CDR3 protein: CSARPSGTDTQYF; CDR3 DNA: TGCAGTGCGCGCCCCAGCGGCACAGATACGCAGTATTTT
clone size: many; J gene: TRBJ2-3; D gene: NA; V gene: TRBV25-1; CDR3 protein: CASSQRWGTDTQYF; CDR3 DNA: TGTGCCAGCAGTCAGCGCTGGGGGACAGATACGCAGTATTTT
clone size: NA; J gene: TRBJ2-3; D gene: NA; V gene: TRBV12-3/TRBV12-4; CDR3 protein: CASRPVADAQYF; CDR3 DNA: TGTGCCAGCAGACCGGTTGCAGATGCGCAGTATTTT
clone size: few; J gene: TRBJ2-1; D gene: NA; V gene: TRBV19; CDR3 protein: CASSIGQALQFF; CDR3 DNA: TGTGCCAGTAGTATAGGACAGGCCCTGCAGTTCTTC
clone size: many; J gene: TRBJ2-3; D gene: NA; V gene: TRBV12-3/TRBV12-4; CDR3 protein: CASRTSRYTQYF; CDR3 DNA: TGTGCCAGCAGGACCTCGAGGTATACGCAGTATTTT
clone size: few; J gene: TRBJ2-7; D gene: NA; V gene: TRBV5-1; CDR3 protein: CASSLILGKSDEQYF; CDR3 DNA: TGCGCCAGCAGCTTGATACTGGGGAAGTCCGACGAGCAGTACTTC
clone size: few; J gene: TRBJ2-6; D gene: NA; V gene: TRBV29-1; CDR3 protein: CSVVSGINGANVLTF; CDR3 DNA: TGCAGCGTTGTAAGTGGGATAAACGGGGCCAACGTCCTGACTTTC
clone size: few; J gene: TRBJ2-1; D gene: TRBD2; V gene: TRBV20-1; CDR3 protein: CSANIAGGSSVPFF; CDR3 DNA: TGCAGTGCAAACATAGCGGGAGGCTCATCTGTGCCGTTCTTC
clone size: NA; J gene: TRBJ2-6; D gene: TRBD2; V gene: TRBV6-5; CDR3 protein: CASSLLGGKGANVLTF; CDR3 DNA: TGTGCCAGCAGCCTTTTGGGAGGGAAGGGGGCCAACGTCCTGACTTTC
clone size: few; J gene: TRBJ2-3; D gene: TRBD2; V gene: TRBV18; CDR3 protein: CASSAGLAGALPPVTDTQYF; CDR3 DNA: TGTGCCAGCTCAGCGGGACTAGCGGGAGCCCTCCCTCCGGTTACAGATACGCAGTATTTT
clone size: many; J gene: TRBJ1-1; D gene: NA; V gene: TRBV12-3/TRBV12-4; CDR3 protein: CASSLGPPTEAFF; CDR3 DNA: TGTGCCAGCAGTTTAGGGCCCCCCACTGAAGCTTTCTTT